The 2 T cell receptor beta chains in this list originate from one sample, sequenced in a study of cytomegalovirus exposure and HLA in healthy donors. The primer mix had 60 Vbeta and 13 Jbeta primers. Some clones are missing from TCRdb's copy, which holds only in-frame ones; the method was immunoSEQ multiplex PCR. The data show 90,000 to 110,000 clones, around three quarters seen once. Sequencing was performed on PBMCs. The receptors were gathered from a woman aged 45 to 65 in good health and CMV-seropositive.

The rearrangement uses TRBV5-1 and TRBJ2-3; 13 bases line up with TRBD2. Trimming cost V 5 bases and J 1 base; bases outside gene matches: 10. The CDR3 totals 18 residues. CDR1 and CDR2 from the germline V gene are SGHRS and YFSETQ. CDR3 nucleotides: TGCGCCAGCAGACCGGGACTAGCGGGAACGGTTGGCACAGATACGCAGTATTTT. It codes for CASRPGLAGTVGTDTQYF.

The genes are TRBV5-6 and TRBJ2-7, with 9 positions matching TRBD2. Germline CDR1 SGHDT, CDR2 YYEEEE. This CDR3 spans 14 amino acids. V was pared by 3 bases and J by 6 bases, with 7 bases of the junction left unmatched. CDR3 nucleotide sequence: TGTGCCAGCAGCTGGGGACTAGCACCCCTCGAGCAGTACTTC. Encoded protein: CASSWGLAPLEQYF.